The rows below give T cell receptor beta chains drawn from one sample of a study of CXCR4 blockade with PD-1 therapy in pancreatic cancer. Only in-frame clones appear in the TCRdb table, and some are missing; sequencing was by immunoSEQ multiplex PCR. This table has over 7,500 clones, roughly 55% appearing once. Material for sequencing was tumor tissue. Receptor source: a human donor with pancreatic ductal adenocarcinoma. Each CDR3 is given with its conserved first and last residue. The D gene is left open where the match is weak. Expanded clones are given a class, and other clones once, few, many or no size at all.

>14|TRBJ2-2|-|TRBV30|-
TGTGCCTGGACTCGCGGCGCGAACACCGGGGAGCTGTTTTTT
CAWTRGANTGELFF
>17|TRBJ2-1|-|TRBV15|TRBD2
TGTGCCACCAGCAGAGATGTCTTGGCGGGGGGAGGCAATGAGCAGTTCTTC
CATSRDVLAGGGNEQFF
>15|TRBJ2-3|-|TRBV11-3|TRBD2
TGTGCCAGCAGCCCGGCTCCCGGGAGGACAGATACGCAGTATTTT
CASSPAPGRTDTQYF
>14|TRBJ2-7|-|TRBV29-1|TRBD2
TGCAGCGTTTCCCCAGCGGGGTCCACCTACGAGCAGTACTTC
CSVSPAGSTYEQYF
>12|TRBJ2-1|-|TRBV1|-
TGCGCCAGCAGCCAACCATACGGTGAGCAGTTCTTC
CASSQPYGEQFF
>14|TRBJ2-5|-|TRBV18|-
TGTGCCAGCTCACCGGGGGCAGGGCAAGAGACCCAGTACTTC
CASSPGAGQETQYF
>13|TRBJ1-1|-|TRBV7-2|-
TGTGCCAGCAGCTTTGCCCCAGGGATAGAGGCTTTCTTT
CASSFAPGIEAFF
>15|TRBJ2-5|-|TRBV19|-
TGTGCCAGAAACCCTCTCAAGGCCCACCAAGAGACCCAGTACTTC
CARNPLKAHQETQYF
>15|TRBJ2-3|-|TRBV12-5|TRBD1
TGTGCTAGTGGTCCGGACAGGGAAGGGACAGATACGCAGTATTTT
CASGPDREGTDTQYF
>14|TRBJ2-2|-|TRBV6-7|TRBD1
TGTGCCAGCAAAACAGGGGGTGGCACCGGGGAGCTATTTTTT
CASKTGGGTGELFF
>15|TRBJ2-3|-|TRBV29-1|TRBD2
TGCAGCGTTGCAGCAGCGGGAGGATATACAGATACGCAGTATTTT
CSVAAAGGYTDTQYF
>13|TRBJ1-2|-|TRBV14|TRBD1
TGTGCCAGCAGCCAAGGACAGGGGTATGGCTACACCTTC
CASSQGQGYGYTF
>17|TRBJ2-3|-|TRBV11-3|TRBD2
TGTGCCAGCAGCCCCCCCGTAGCGGGAGTCGGCACAGATACGCAGTATTTT
CASSPPVAGVGTDTQYF
>13|TRBJ1-5|few|TRBV30|-
TGTGCCTGGACGAACAGTGGGGGCCAGCCCCAGCATTTT
CAWTNSGGQPQHF
>14|TRBJ2-7|-|TRBV18|TRBD1
TGTGCCAGCTCACCTATTGGGACAGGGGGCGAGCAGTACTTC
CASSPIGTGGEQYF
>15|TRBJ2-1|-|TRBV19|-
TGTGCCAGTAGTATAGAGGTTAGCCGGGCAGGTGAGCAGTTCTTC
CASSIEVSRAGEQFF
>13|TRBJ2-2|-|TRBV19|-
TGTGCCAGTAGCACAGAAGGATTCGGGGAGCTGTTTTTT
CASSTEGFGELFF
>14|TRBJ2-7|-|TRBV19|-
TGTGCCAGTAGTATAGACGGCCGAGCCTACGAGCAGTACTTC
CASSIDGRAYEQYF
>15|TRBJ1-2|-|TRBV29-1|TRBD1
TGCAGCGTTGAGGGGCCCGGGACAGGGGGATATGGCTACACCTTC
CSVEGPGTGGYGYTF
>15|TRBJ1-4|-|TRBV5-1|-
TGCGCCAGCAGCTTGAACACAGGGAGGGACGAAAAACTGTTTTTT
CASSLNTGRDEKLFF
>12|TRBJ2-4|-|TRBV27|-
TGTGCCAGCAGTCTGGTCCAACTAGCCCGGCTCTTC
CASSLVQLARLF
>14|TRBJ2-1|-|TRBV28|-
TGTGCCAGCAGTTTCTTGAGCTCCTACAATGAGCAGTTCTTC
CASSFLSSYNEQFF
>14|TRBJ2-2|few|TRBV11-3|-
TGTGCCAGCACCTTCGAGGTCACCGCCGGGGAGCTGTTTTTT
CASTFEVTAGELFF
>14|TRBJ2-1|-|TRBV18|-
TGTGCCAGCTCCGCCGTGCGGGGAAACAATGAGCAGTTCTTC
CASSAVRGNNEQFF
>14|TRBJ1-1|once|TRBV10-3|TRBD1
TGTGCCATCAGACCGGGACAGATGAACACTGAAGCTTTCTTT
CAIRPGQMNTEAFF
>17|TRBJ2-3|-|TRBV15|TRBD1
TGTGCCACCAGCGGCTGGGACAGCCATCCCTTACGAGATACGCAGTATTTT
CATSGWDSHPLRDTQYF
>14|TRBJ2-2|-|TRBV10-2|-
TGCGCCAGCAGTGTGATGGCGAACACCGGGGAGCTGTTTTTT
CASSVMANTGELFF
>13|TRBJ2-3|-|TRBV19|-
TGTGCCAGTAGTATTATCTCCGCAGATACGCAGTATTTT
CASSIISADTQYF
>16|TRBJ2-3|-|TRBV18|TRBD2
TGTGCCAGCTCCCACCCTAGCGGGGGGACCTCAGATACGCAGTATTTT
CASSHPSGGTSDTQYF
>14|TRBJ1-2|-|TRBV30|TRBD1
TGTGCCTGGAGTGGCGGACAGGGGGCTTGGGGCTACACCTTC
CAWSGGQGAWGYTF
>14|TRBJ2-2|few|TRBV6-8|-
TGTGCCAGCAGTTACGGACAGTCCACCGGGGAGCTGTTTTTT
CASSYGQSTGELFF
>15|TRBJ2-2|-|TRBV4-1|-
TGCGCCAGCAGCCAAGAAAGGTTAGGCCGCGGGGAGCTGTTTTTT
CASSQERLGRGELFF
>16|TRBJ2-5|-|TRBV28|-
TGTGCCAGCAGCTATGGGGTGACAGGGGAGGGAGAGACCCAGTACTTC
CASSYGVTGEGETQYF
>18|TRBJ2-3|-|TRBV18|-
TGTGCCAGCTCACCCGACAAACCAGTATTGAGTCCCACAGATACGCAGTATTTT
CASSPDKPVLSPTDTQYF
>16|TRBJ2-1|-|TRBV18|TRBD2
TGTGCCAGCTCAACACGACTAGCGGGGGGGCCCGGGGAGCAGTTCTTC
CASSTRLAGGPGEQFF
>15|TRBJ2-5|few|TRBV5-1|-
TGCGCCAGCAGCTTGGGTCCCGGCTCCCAAGAGACCCAGTACTTC
CASSLGPGSQETQYF
>15|TRBJ2-4|once|TRBV28|-
TGTGCCAGCTCGGACTTCTCTCTGGGCAAAAACATTCAGTACTTC
CASSDFSLGKNIQYF
>16|TRBJ1-6|few|TRBV23-1|-
TGCGCCAGCAGCCAATTCCTCCTATCACCGGGCCCACCCCTCCACTTT
CASSQFLLSPGPPLHF
>12|TRBJ1-6|-|TRBV27|-
TGTGCCACGGGACGGGGTAATTCACCCCTCCACTTT
CATGRGNSPLHF
>16|TRBJ2-3|few|TRBV7-2|TRBD2
TGTGCCAGCAGCGTAGCTAGCGGTCCTAGCACAGATACGCAGTATTTT
CASSVASGPSTDTQYF
>15|TRBJ2-7|few|TRBV10-2|-
TGCGCCAGCTCGCCTTCAGGTGAGGGGATCTACGAGCAGTACTTC
CASSPSGEGIYEQYF
>14|TRBJ2-2|-|TRBV6-7|-
TGTGCCAGCAGTTACGGGGCCCGTGTAGGGGAGCTGTTTTTT
CASSYGARVGELFF
>15|TRBJ2-5|-|TRBV18|-
TGTGCCAGCTCACCTCGTGAGGGGGTCCAAGAGACCCAGTACTTC
CASSPREGVQETQYF
>15|TRBJ2-5|few|TRBV9|-
TGTGCCAGCAGGAGAAGAGGGGACCAGCAAGAGACCCAGTACTTC
CASRRRGDQQETQYF
>22|TRBJ2-2|-|TRBV23-1|TRBD2
TGCGCCAGCAGTCAATCGATTTTAGGGATTTCGGAGTCGGCGGGAGTGGACGGGGAGCTGTTTTTT
CASSQSILGISESAGVDGELFF
>16|TRBJ2-7|-|TRBV18|TRBD2
TGTGCCAGCTCACCACCGCCTAGCGGGGGTCTAAACGAGCAGTACTTC
CASSPPPSGGLNEQYF
>13|TRBJ2-3|-|TRBV14|-
TGTGCCAACAGCCAAGAACCCACAGATACGCAGTATTTT
CANSQEPTDTQYF